The 12 T cell receptor beta chains reported below all come from one sample, sequenced in a study of blood T cell repertoires in COVID-19. The data were produced by immunoSEQ multiplex PCR, yet TCRdb's version contains in-frame clones alone and is incomplete. Of approximately 150,000 clones in the sample, roughly 88% were seen once. Sample: peripheral blood. The origin of the receptors is a woman between 45 and 60 years old in a cohort sampled during active or convalescent COVID-19.

The rearrangement links TRBV3-1 (or the pseudogene TRBV3-2) to TRBJ2-1; 9 bases align to TRBD2. J was trimmed by 7 bases and V by 6 bases; bases with no gene match: 10. Looked up from germline, CDR1 is LGHDT and CDR2 is YNNKEL (reference sequence). The CDR3 has 15 residues. CDR3 bases: TGTGCCAGCAGTCGCGGGGGGGCCGAATGGAATGAGCAGTTCTTC. It specifies CASSRGGAEWNEQFF.

Here the CDR3 reads CAWSAGGDEQYF. Here the CDR3 DNA reads TGTGCCTGGAGTGCCGGGGGGGACGAGCAGTACTTC. V and J are TRBV30 and TRBJ2-7; 8 bases match TRBD2. This CDR3 comprises 12 residues. Germline CDR1 reads GTSNPN; CDR2 reads SVGIG (reference sequence). V shed 1 base, J shed 5 bases, and the junction held 1 base outside the gene matches. Supplemented by reference TRBV30 and TRBJ2-7, the full variable domain reads SQTIHQWPATLVQPVGSPLSLECTVEGTSNPNLYWYRQAAGRGLQLLFYSVGIGQISSEVPQNLSASRPQDRQFILSSKKLLLSDSGFYLCAWSAGGDEQYFGPGTRLTVT.

This clone turned up a few times. The chain employs TRBV5-1 and TRBJ1-1; no reliable D call. This CDR3 spans 15 amino acids. V was trimmed by 0 bases and J by 4 bases, leaving 13 bases between them. Looked up from germline, CDR1 is SGHRS and CDR2 is YFSETQ. The CDR3 DNA sequence: TGCGCCAGCAGCTTGGCTCGGGGTCGGGGCACTGAAGCTTTCTTT. It yields the protein CASSLARGRGTEAFF.

In the case of this clone: One end of the junction fails to match germline, which may point to a read error. The rearrangement uses TRBV7-9 and TRBJ2-3; 8 bases map to TRBD1. The CDR3 sequence is 18 residues long. CDR1 is SEHNR, CDR2 FQNEAQ, per germline (reference sequence). The CDR3 loop reads CASSLGSRTGIYSDTQYF. In nucleotides, the CDR3 is TGTGCCAGCAGTTTAGGAAGTCGGACAGGGATTTATTCAGATACGCAGTATTTT.

J is TRBJ2-2 and V is TRBV9, with 8 bases fitting TRBD2. V was clipped by 3 bases and J by 0 bases; unmatched bases: 1. CDR3 size: 15 residues. Germline loops: CDR1 SGDLS, CDR2 YYNGEE. Here the CDR3 reads CASSAGLANTGELFF. CDR3 DNA: TGTGCCAGCAGCGCGGGACTAGCGAACACCGGGGAGCTGTTTTTT.

The chain links TRBV10-1 to TRBJ1-2, with no clear D. V gave up 5 bases and J gave up 2 bases, with 9 bases separating them. This CDR3 is built from 13 residues. Looked up from germline, CDR1 is WNHNN and CDR2 is SYGVQD (reference sequence). The CDR3, as DNA: TGCGCCAGCAGTCCCGACGGGAACTATGGCTACACCTTC. Translated, it gives CASSPDGNYGYTF.

The chain uses TRBV6-6 and TRBJ1-5; a possible D gene is TRBD1 (6 bases). The CDR3 is 16 residues long. CDR1 is MNHNY, CDR2 SVGAGI, per germline (reference sequence). V was clipped by 5 bases and J by 3 bases, with 17 bases between them. The CDR3 sequence: CASSRYRVSNNQPQHF. The CDR3 DNA is TGTGCCAGCAGTCGATACAGGGTCTCTAACAATCAGCCCCAGCATTTT.

This chain links TRBV30 with TRBJ1-2; 10 bases fit TRBD1. The CDR3 loop spans 13 amino acids. The V gene's germline CDR1 is GTSNPN and CDR2 SVGIG (reference sequence). The J segment lost 3 bases and the V segment lost 5 bases, leaving 3 bases of the junction unmatched. CDR3 DNA sequence: TGTGCCTGGGCCGGACAGGGGGACTATGGCTACACCTTC. It encodes CAWAGQGDYGYTF. The full variable domain, rest sourced from reference TRBV30 and TRBJ1-2, is SQTIHQWPATLVQPVGSPLSLECTVEGTSNPNLYWYRQAAGRGLQLLFYSVGIGQISSEVPQNLSASRPQDRQFILSSKKLLLSDSGFYLCAWAGQGDYGYTFGSGTRLTVV.

CDR3 loop: CASSPPGVAGGRKTQYF. Written as DNA, the CDR3 is TGTGCCAGCAGCCCCCCAGGGGTAGCGGGGGGGCGAAAGACCCAGTACTTC. The genes are TRBV7-2 and TRBJ2-5; TRBD2 agrees at 11 bases. The ends lost 5 bases at V and 6 bases at J; junction bases unmatched: 14. The CDR3 is 17 amino acids. Germline V gives CDR1 SGHTA, CDR2 FQGNSA.

J is TRBJ1-3 and V is TRBV30; no reliable D call. The germline CDR1 and CDR2 sequences are GTSNPN and SVGIG (reference sequence). V lost 2 bases and J lost 0, with 8 bases in between. The CDR3 covers 14 residues. The CDR3 DNA sequence: TGTGCCTGGAGTCGGCCGGGCTCTGGAAACACCATATATTTT. Translated: CAWSRPGSGNTIYF.

This chain connects TRBV27 to TRBJ2-5, with TRBD2 matching 12 bases. This CDR3 is built from 17 residues. The V gene end was trimmed by 7 bases and the J gene end by 1 base; junction bases not matched to a gene: 10. CDR1 and CDR2 from the germline V gene are MNHEY and SMNVEV (reference sequence). The CDR3 DNA reads as TGTGCCAGCAAATATAATGGACTAGCGGGGCCCCAAGAGACCCAGTACTTC. Residues: CASKYNGLAGPQETQYF.

The table lists this clone with a few counts. The genes are TRBV18 and TRBJ2-1, with 9 bases lining up with TRBD2. CDR1 and CDR2 (germline): KGHSH, LQKENI. The length of the CDR3 is 16 residues. V lost 0 bases, J lost 3 bases, and 3 bases stayed unmatched. CDR3 nucleotide sequence: TGTGCCAGCTCACCACCGAGCGGGGGGAACTACAATGAGCAGTTCTTC. This codes for CASSPPSGGNYNEQFF.